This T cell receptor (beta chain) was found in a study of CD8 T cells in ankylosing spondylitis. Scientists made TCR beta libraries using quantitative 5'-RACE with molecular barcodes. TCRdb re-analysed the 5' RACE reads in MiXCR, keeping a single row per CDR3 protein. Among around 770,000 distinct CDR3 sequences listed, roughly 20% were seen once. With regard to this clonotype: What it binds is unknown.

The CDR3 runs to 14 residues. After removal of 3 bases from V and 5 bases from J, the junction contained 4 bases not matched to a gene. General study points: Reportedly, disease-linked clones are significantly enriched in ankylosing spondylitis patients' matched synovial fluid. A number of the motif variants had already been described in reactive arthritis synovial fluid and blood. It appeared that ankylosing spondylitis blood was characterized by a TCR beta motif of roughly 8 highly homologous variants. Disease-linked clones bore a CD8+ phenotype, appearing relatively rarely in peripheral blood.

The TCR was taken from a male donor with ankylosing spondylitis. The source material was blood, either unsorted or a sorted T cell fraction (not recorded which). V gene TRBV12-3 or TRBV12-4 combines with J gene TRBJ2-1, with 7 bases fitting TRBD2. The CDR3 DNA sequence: TGTGCCAGCAGTTTGGAGCGGGACCACAATGAGCAGTTCTTC. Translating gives CASSLERDHNEQFF.